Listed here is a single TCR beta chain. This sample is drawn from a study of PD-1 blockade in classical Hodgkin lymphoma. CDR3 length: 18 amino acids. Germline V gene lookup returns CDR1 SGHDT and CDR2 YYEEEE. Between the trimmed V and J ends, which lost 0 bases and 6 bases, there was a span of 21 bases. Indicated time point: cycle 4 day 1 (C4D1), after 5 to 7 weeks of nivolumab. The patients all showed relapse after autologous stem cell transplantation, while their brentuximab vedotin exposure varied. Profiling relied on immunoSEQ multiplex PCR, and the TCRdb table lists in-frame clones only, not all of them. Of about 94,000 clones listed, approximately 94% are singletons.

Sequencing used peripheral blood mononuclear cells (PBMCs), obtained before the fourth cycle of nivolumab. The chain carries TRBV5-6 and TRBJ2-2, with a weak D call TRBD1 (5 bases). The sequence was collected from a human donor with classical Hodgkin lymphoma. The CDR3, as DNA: TGTGCCAGCAGCTTGGCCGCGATGGGGCAGGGTCTGGCCGGGGAGCTGTTTTTT. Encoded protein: CASSLAAMGQGLAGELFF.